Below, one TCR beta chain is given with its context. Germline V gene data show CDR1 as GTSNPN and CDR2 as SVGIG (reference sequence). This CDR3 has 15 residues. Trimming stripped 3 bases from V and 0 bases from J, with 14 bases between. This specimen belongs to a study of blood T cell repertoires in COVID-19. Overall study context: The United States, Italy and Spain provided the acute and convalescent COVID-19 samples. Sample material is recorded as cDNA or gDNA derived from T cells, B-cell-depleted T cells, or PBMCs.

In the authors' methods: Amplification of reference gene primers provided the estimated nucleated cell counts. Method: immunoSEQ multiplex PCR; TCRdb's copy keeps in-frame clones and lacks some. Clonal size and the V and J genes are those of that table, whereas D and trimming came from the DNA. In the table there are 140,000 to 150,000 clones, around 80% of which are singletons. Sample: peripheral blood. This clonotype was obtained from a man aged 60 to 69 with active or convalescent COVID-19. This chain links TRBV30 with TRBJ2-5; D may be TRBD2 (6 bases). CDR3 DNA sequence: TGTGCCTGGAGGGGTGCGGGAAACTACCAAGAGACCCAGTACTTC. This translates into CAWRGAGNYQETQYF.